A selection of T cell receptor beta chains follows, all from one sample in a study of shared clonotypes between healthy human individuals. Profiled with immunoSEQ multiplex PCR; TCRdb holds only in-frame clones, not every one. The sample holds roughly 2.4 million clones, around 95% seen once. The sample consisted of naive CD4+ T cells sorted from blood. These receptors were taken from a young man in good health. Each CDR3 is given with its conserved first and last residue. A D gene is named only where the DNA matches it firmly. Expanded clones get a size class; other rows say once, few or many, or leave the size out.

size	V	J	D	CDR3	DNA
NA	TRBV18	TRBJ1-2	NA	CASSPPNIKGVASGYTF	TGTGCCAGCTCACCACCGAACATAAAGGGTGTTGCTTCTGGCTACACCTTC
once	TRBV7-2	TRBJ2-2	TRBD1	CASSLTRDRGLTGELFF	TGTGCCAGCAGCTTAACTCGGGACAGGGGGCTCACCGGGGAGCTGTTTTTT
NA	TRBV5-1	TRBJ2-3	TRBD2	CASSLGELAADTQYF	TGCGCCAGCAGCTTGGGCGAGCTAGCGGCAGATACGCAGTATTTT
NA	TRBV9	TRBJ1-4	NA	CASSAQQGWNEKLFF	TGTGCCAGCAGCGCCCAACAGGGATGGAATGAAAAACTGTTTTTT
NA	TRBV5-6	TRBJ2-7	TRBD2	CASSLVPSGTYEQYF	TGTGCCAGCAGCTTGGTCCCTAGCGGAACCTACGAGCAGTACTTC
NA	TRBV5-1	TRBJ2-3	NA	CASSLDGASTDTQYF	TGCGCCAGCAGCTTGGACGGAGCTAGCACAGATACGCAGTATTTT
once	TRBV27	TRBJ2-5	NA	CASSLRSGRETQYF	TGTGCCAGCAGTTTAAGGTCGGGTAGAGAGACCCAGTACTTC
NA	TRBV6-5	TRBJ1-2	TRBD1	CASSYQDRRDGYTF	TGTGCCAGCAGTTATCAGGACAGGAGGGATGGCTACACCTTC
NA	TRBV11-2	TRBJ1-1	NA	CASSLGARLGTEAFF	TGTGCCAGCAGCTTAGGGGCGAGATTGGGCACTGAAGCTTTCTTT
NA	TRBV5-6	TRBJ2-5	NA	CASSLRYQETQYF	TGTGCCAGCAGCCTGCGATACCAAGAGACCCAGTACTTC
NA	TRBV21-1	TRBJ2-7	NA	CASRIGTFPYEQYF	TGTGCCAGCCGAATCGGGACTTTTCCCTACGAGCAGTACTTC
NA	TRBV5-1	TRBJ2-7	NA	CASSLGYSRDLSYEQYF	TGCGCCAGCAGCTTGGGCTACTCACGGGACCTCTCCTACGAGCAGTACTTC
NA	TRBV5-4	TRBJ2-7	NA	CASSLEGGTREQYF	TGTGCCAGCAGCTTGGAGGGCGGGACCCGCGAGCAGTACTTC
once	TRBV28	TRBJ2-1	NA	CASNPQASEQFF	TGTGCCAGCAACCCCCAGGCGAGTGAGCAGTTCTTC
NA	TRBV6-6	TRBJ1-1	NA	CASRDRVMNTEAFF	TGTGCCAGCAGAGACAGAGTTATGAACACTGAAGCTTTCTTT
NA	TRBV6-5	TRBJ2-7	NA	CASSAGLSSYEQYF	TGTGCCAGCAGCGCGGGCCTAAGCTCCTACGAGCAGTACTTC
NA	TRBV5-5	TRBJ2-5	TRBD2	CASSPGLAGGGETQYF	TGTGCCAGCAGCCCGGGACTAGCGGGGGGCGGAGAGACCCAGTACTTC